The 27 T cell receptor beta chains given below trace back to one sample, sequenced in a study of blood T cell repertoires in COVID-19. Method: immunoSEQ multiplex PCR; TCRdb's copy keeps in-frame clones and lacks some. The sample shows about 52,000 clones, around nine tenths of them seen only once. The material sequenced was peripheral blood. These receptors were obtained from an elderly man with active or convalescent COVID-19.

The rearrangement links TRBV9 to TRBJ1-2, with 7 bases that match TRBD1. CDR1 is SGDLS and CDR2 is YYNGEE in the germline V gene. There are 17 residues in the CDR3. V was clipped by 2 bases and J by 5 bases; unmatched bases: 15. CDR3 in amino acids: CASSVRDSPSRGYGYTF. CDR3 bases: TGTGCCAGCAGCGTTCGGGACAGCCCCTCGAGAGGTTATGGCTACACCTTC. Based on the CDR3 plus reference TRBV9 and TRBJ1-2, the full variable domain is DSGVTQTPKHLITATGQRVTLRCSPRSGDLSVYWYQQSLDQGLQFLIQYYNGEERAKGNILERFSAQQFPDLHSELNLSSLELGDSALYFCASSVRDSPSRGYGYTFGSGTRLTVV.

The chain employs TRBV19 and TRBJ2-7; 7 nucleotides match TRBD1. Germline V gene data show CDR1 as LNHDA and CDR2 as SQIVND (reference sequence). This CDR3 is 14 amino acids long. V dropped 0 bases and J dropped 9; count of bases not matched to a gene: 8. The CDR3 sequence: CASSIDIMGQRQYF. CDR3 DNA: TGTGCCAGTAGTATAGATATCATGGGACAGAGGCAGTACTTC. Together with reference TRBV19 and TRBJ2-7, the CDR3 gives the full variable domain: DGGITQSPKYLFRKEGQNVTLSCEQNLNHDAMYWYRQDPGQGLRLIYYSQIVNDFQKGDIAEGYSVSREKKESFPLTVTSAQKNPTAFYLCASSIDIMGQRQYFGPGTRLTVT.

The CDR3 here is CASSQDRDGLAGPNEQFF. CDR3 sequence (DNA): TGTGCCAGCAGCCAAGATCGGGATGGGCTAGCGGGACCAAATGAGCAGTTCTTC. The chain carries TRBV4-2 and TRBJ2-1; 9 bases are a match to TRBD2. The germline V gene encodes CDR1 LGHNA and CDR2 YNFKEQ. This CDR3 spans 18 amino acids. The V and J ends lost 0 bases and 7 bases, in that order; junction bases with no gene match: 13.

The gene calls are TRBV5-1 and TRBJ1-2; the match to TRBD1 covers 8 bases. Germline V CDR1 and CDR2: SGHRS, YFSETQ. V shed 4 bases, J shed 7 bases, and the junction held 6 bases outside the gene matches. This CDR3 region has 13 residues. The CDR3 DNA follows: TGCGCCAGCAGCCCTGGACAGGGAGGTGGCTACACCTTC. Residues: CASSPGQGGGYTF. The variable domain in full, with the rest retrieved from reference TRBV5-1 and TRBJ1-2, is KAGVTQTPRYLIKTRGQQVTLSCSPISGHRSVSWYQQTPGQGLQFLFEYFSETQRNKGNFPGRFSGRQFSNSRSEMNVSTLELGDSALYLCASSPGQGGGYTFGSGTRLTVV.

DNA for the CDR3: TGTGCCAGCAGCCCACCTAGGGGGCCCAGCTCCTATAATTCACCCCTCCACTTT. It encodes CASSPPRGPSSYNSPLHF. This chain connects TRBV7-2 to TRBJ1-6, with TRBD1 matching over 7 bases. With 5 bases clipped from V and 0 bases from J, the junction kept 10 bases outside the gene matches. Germline V CDR1 and CDR2: SGHTA, FQGNSA. The CDR3 extends over 18 amino acids.

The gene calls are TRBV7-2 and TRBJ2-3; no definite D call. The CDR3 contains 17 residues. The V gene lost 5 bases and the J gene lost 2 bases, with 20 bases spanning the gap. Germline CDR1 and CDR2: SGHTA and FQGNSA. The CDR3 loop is CASSPEDGRRLTDTQYF. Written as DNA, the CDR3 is TGTGCCAGCAGCCCGGAAGATGGTCGGCGGCTCACAGATACGCAGTATTTT.

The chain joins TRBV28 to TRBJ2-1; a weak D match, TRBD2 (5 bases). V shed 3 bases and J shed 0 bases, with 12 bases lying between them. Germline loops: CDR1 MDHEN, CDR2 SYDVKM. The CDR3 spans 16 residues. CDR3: CASSFLSTSSYNEQFF. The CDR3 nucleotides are TGTGCCAGCAGTTTCCTGAGTACTAGCTCCTACAATGAGCAGTTCTTC.

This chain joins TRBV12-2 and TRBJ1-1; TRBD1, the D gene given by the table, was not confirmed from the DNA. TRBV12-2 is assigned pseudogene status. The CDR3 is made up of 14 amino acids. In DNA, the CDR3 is TGTGCAAGTCGCTTAGGTCAGGGAAACACTGAAGCTTTCTTT. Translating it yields CASRLGQGNTEAFF.

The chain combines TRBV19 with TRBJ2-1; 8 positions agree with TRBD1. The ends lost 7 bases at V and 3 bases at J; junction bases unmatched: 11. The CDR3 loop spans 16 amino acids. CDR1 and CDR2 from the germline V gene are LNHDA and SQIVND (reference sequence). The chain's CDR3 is CASIKQTGGDYNEQFF. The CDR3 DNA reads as TGTGCCAGTATCAAACAAACAGGGGGAGACTACAATGAGCAGTTCTTC.

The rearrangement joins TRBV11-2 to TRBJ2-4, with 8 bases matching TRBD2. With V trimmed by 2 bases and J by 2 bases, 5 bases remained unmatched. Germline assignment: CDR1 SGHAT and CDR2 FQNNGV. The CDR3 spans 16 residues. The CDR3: CASSLRGSGTKNIQYF. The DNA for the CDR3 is TGTGCCAGCAGCTTAAGGGGTAGCGGGACCAAAAACATTCAGTACTTC.

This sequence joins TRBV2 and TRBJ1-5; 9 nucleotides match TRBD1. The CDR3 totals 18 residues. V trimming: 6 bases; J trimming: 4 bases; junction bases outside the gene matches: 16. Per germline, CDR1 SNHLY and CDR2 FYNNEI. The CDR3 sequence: CASRVYRDREESNQPQHF. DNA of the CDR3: TGTGCCAGCAGGGTATATAGGGACAGGGAAGAGTCGAATCAGCCCCAGCATTTT.

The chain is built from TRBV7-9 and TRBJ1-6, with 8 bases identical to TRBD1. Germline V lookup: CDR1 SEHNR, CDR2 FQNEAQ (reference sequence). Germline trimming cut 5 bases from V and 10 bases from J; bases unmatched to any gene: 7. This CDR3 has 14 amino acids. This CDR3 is CASSETGDGSPLHF. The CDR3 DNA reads TGTGCCAGCAGCGAGACAGGGGATGGATCACCCCTCCACTTT.

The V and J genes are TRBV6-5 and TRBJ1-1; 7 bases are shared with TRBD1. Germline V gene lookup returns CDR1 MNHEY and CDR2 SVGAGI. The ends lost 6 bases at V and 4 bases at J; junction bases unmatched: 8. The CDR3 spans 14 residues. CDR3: CASRSTGTATEAFF. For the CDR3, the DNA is TGTGCCAGCAGGTCGACAGGGACGGCCACTGAAGCTTTCTTT.

The CDR3 loop reads CASSTLGEKLFF. As DNA, the CDR3 is TGTGCCAGCAGCACGCTGGGCGAAAAACTGTTTTTT. V gene TRBV7-9 combines with J gene TRBJ1-4; D ambiguous. V shed 5 bases and J shed 8 bases, with 9 bases lying between them. Germline CDR1 SEHNR, CDR2 FQNEAQ (reference sequence). This CDR3 is built from 12 residues. Supplemented by reference TRBV7-9 and TRBJ1-4, the full variable domain reads DTGVSQNPRHKITKRGQNVTFRCDPISEHNRLYWYRQTLGQGPEFLTYFQNEAQLEKSRLLSDRFSAERPKGSFSTLEIQRTEQGDSAMYLCASSTLGEKLFFGSGTQLSVL.

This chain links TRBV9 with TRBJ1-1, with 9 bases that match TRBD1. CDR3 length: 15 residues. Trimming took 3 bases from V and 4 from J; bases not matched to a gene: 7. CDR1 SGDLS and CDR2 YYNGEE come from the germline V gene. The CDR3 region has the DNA TGTGCCAGCAGCGCACTGACAGGGGGTGTCACTGAAGCTTTCTTT. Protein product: CASSALTGGVTEAFF.

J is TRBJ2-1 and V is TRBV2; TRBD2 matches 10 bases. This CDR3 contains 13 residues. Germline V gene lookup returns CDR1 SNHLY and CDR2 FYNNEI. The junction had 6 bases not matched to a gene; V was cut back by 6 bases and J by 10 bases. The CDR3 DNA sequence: TGTGCCAGCAGCCAGGGACTAGCGTCCGAGCAGTTCTTC. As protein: CASSQGLASEQFF.

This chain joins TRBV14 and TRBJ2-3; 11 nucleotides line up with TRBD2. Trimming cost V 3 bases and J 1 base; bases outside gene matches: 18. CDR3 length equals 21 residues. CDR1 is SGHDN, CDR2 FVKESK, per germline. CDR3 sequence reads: CASSHEQTGTSGDPGTDTQYF. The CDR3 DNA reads TGTGCCAGCAGCCATGAGCAGACCGGGACTAGCGGAGACCCTGGCACAGATACGCAGTATTTT.

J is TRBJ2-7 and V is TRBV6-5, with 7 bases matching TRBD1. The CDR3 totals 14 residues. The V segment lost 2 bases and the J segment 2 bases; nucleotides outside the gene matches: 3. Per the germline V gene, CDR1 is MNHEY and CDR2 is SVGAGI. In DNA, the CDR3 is TGTGCCAGCAGTTACGGACAGGAGGCCTACGAGCAGTACTTC. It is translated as CASSYGQEAYEQYF.

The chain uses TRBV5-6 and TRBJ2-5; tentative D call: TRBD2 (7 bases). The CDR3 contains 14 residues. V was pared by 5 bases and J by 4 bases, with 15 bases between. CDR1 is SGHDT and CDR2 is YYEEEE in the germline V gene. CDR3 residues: CASRKGGLGETQYF. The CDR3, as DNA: TGTGCCAGCAGGAAGGGGGGGCTTGGAGAGACCCAGTACTTC.

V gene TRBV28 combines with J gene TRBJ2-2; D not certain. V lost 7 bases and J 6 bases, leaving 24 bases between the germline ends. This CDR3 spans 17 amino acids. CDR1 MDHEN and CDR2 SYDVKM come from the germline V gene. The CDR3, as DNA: TGTGCCAGCAACTCATTGAGCCGCGGCAGTATCGCCGGGGAGCTGTTTTTT. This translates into CASNSLSRGSIAGELFF.

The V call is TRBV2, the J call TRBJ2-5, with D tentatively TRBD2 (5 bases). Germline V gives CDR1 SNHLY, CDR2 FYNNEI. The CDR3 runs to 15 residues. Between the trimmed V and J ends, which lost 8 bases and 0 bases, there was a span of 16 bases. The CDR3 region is CASERNYGNQETQYF. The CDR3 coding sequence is TGTGCCAGCGAAAGGAATTACGGGAACCAAGAGACCCAGTACTTC.

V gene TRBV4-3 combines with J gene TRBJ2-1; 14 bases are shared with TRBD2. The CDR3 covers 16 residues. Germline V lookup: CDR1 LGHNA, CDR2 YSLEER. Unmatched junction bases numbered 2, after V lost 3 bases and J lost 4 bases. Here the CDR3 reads CASSQGTSGRYNEQFF. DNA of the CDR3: TGCGCCAGCAGCCAGGGGACTAGCGGGAGATACAATGAGCAGTTCTTC.

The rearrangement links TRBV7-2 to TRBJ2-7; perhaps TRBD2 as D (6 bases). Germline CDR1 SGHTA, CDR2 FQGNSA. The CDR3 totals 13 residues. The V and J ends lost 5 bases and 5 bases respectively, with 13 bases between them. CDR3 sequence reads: CASSLRRGDEQYF. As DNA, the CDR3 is TGTGCCAGCAGCCTTCGGAGGGGCGACGAGCAGTACTTC.

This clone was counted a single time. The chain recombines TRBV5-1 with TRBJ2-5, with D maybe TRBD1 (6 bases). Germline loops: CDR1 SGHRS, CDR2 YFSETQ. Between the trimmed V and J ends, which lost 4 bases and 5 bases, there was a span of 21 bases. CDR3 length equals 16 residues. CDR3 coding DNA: TGCGCCAGCAGCCTTACGACAGGAGGAACAGGGGAGACCCAGTACTTC. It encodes CASSLTTGGTGETQYF.

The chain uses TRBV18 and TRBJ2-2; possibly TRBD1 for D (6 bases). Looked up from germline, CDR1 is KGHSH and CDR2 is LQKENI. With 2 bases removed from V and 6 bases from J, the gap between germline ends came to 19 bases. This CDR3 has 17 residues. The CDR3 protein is CASSPRQGTGSAGELFF. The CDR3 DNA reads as TGTGCCAGCTCACCAAGGCAGGGGACCGGTAGTGCCGGGGAGCTGTTTTTT.

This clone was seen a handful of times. CDR3 in DNA: TGTGCCTGGAGTGTACAACGGGTTTGGACTGAAGCTTTCTTT. Translating gives CAWSVQRVWTEAFF. The chain carries TRBV30 and TRBJ1-1; D remains unclear. Germline CDR1 GTSNPN, CDR2 SVGIG (reference sequence). Deletions cut 0 bases from V and 5 bases from J, with 13 bases between. The CDR3 runs to 14 residues.

The CDR3 protein is CASSLAGNQPQHF. CDR3 nucleotide sequence: TGTGCCAGCAGCTTGGCCGGCAATCAGCCCCAGCATTTT. This chain links TRBV5-5 with TRBJ1-5; D is unresolved. Trimming left V 0 bases short and J 2 bases short, with 3 bases between. Germline V CDR1 and CDR2: SGHKS, YYEKEE (reference sequence). The length of the CDR3 is 13 residues.